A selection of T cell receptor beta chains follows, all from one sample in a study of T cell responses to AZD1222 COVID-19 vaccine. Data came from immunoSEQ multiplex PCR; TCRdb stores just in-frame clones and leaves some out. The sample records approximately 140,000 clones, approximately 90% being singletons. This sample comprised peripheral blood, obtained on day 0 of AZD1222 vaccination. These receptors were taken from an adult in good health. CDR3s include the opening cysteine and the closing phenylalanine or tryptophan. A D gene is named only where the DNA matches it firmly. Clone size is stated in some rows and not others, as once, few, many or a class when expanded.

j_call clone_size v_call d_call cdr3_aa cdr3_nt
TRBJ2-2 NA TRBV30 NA CAWTPDIIGTNTGELFF TGTGCCTGGACCCCGGACATAATAGGCACCAACACCGGGGAGCTGTTTTTT
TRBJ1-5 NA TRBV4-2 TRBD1 CASSQDGGQGASRPQHF TGTGCCAGCAGCCAAGACGGGGGGCAGGGGGCTTCTCGGCCCCAGCATTTT
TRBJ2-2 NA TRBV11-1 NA CASSRHGPGELFF TGTGCCAGCAGCAGACACGGCCCCGGGGAGCTGTTTTTT
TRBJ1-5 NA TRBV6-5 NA CASSPLRSNQPQHF TGTGCCTCTTCCCCCCTGCGTAGCAATCAGCCCCAGCATTTT
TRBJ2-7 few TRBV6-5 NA CASSLGWPDYEQYF TGTGCCAGCAGTTTGGGGTGGCCGGACTACGAGCAGTACTTC
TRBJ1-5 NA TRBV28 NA CASRVGNQPQHF TGTGCCAGCAGGGTCGGTAATCAGCCCCAGCATTTT
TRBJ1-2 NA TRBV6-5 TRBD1 CASSYSGTGAMGYTF TGTGCCAGCAGTTACTCCGGGACAGGGGCGATGGGCTACACCTTC
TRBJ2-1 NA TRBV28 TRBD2 CASSLGTSGSRVFF TGTGCCAGCAGTTTGGGGACTAGCGGCTCCCGAGTGTTCTTC
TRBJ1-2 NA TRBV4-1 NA CASSQAGEVLGYTF TGCGCCAGCAGCCAAGCCGGGGAGGTTCTTGGCTACACCTTC
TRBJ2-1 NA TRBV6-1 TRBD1 CASSEFGTGIYEQFF TGTGCCAGCAGTGAATTCGGGACAGGGATCTATGAGCAGTTCTTC
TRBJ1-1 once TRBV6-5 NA CASSPLDRQNTEAFF TGTGCCAGCAGTCCTTTGGACAGACAGAACACTGAAGCTTTCTTT
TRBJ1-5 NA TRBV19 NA CASSMVALSNQPQHF TGTGCCAGTAGTATGGTGGCTCTAAGCAATCAGCCCCAGCATTTT
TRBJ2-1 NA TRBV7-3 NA CASSLGGARPYNEQFF TGTGCCAGCAGCTTAGGCGGGGCCCGGCCCTACAATGAGCAGTTCTTC
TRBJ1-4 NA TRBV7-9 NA CASSFGTVNEKLFF TGTGCCAGCAGCTTTGGGACGGTGAATGAAAAACTGTTTTTT
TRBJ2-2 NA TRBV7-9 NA CASSLRGGSGRELFF TGTGCCAGCAGCTTACGAGGCGGATCGGGCCGGGAGCTGTTTTTT
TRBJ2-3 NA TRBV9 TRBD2 CASSVGLAGLDTQYF TGTGCCAGCAGCGTAGGACTAGCGGGTCTAGATACGCAGTATTTT
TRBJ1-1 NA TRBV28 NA CASSPPGTTEAFF TGTGCCAGCAGTCCCCCTGGGACCACTGAAGCTTTCTTT
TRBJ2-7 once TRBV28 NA CASSSQVLVDEQYF TGTGCCAGCAGTTCGCAGGTGCTGGTTGACGAGCAGTACTTC
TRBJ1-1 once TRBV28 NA CASSRLRDGYSYNTEAFF TGTGCCAGCAGTCGACTCCGGGACGGCTATTCTTATAACACTGAAGCTTTCTTT
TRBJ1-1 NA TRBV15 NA CATSRAGNTEAFF TGTGCCACCAGCAGAGCCGGGAACACTGAAGCTTTCTTT